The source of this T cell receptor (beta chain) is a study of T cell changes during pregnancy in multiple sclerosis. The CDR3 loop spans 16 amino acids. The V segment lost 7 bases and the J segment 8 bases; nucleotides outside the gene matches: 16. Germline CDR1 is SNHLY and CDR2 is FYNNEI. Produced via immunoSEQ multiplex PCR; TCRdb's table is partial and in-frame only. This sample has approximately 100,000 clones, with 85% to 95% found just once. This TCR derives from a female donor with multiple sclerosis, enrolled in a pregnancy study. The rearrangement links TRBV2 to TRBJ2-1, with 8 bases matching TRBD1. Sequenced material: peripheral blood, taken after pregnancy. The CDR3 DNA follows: TGTGCCAGCATCATTCTGCAGGGGGCGGGTAGAGATGAGCAGTTCTTC. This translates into CASIILQGAGRDEQFF.